This TCR beta chain was profiled in a study of T cells in Graves' hyperthyroidism and ophthalmopathy. Amplification of TCR beta CDR3 regions used RNA as the template. In the first-round RT-PCR of the TCR CDR3, the HTBI primer set was used. TCRdb reanalysed the multiplex PCR reads using MiXCR and keeps one entry per CDR3 protein. Here the sample spans under 300,000 distinct CDR3 sequences, roughly 22% being singletons. Trimming removed 4 bases at V and 10 bases at J, with 14 bases between. This CDR3 comprises 13 residues. Germline CDR1 reads LNHNV; CDR2 reads YYDKDF (reference sequence). The rearrangement uses TRBV15 and TRBJ1-5; the D gene is possibly TRBD1 (5 bases). The sequence derives from a man aged 25-40 years with Graves' ophthalmopathy. The specimen sequenced was blood. CDR3: CATSKARDSPQHF. The CDR3 bases are TGTGCCACCAGCAAAGCCAGGGATTCACCCCAGCATTTT.